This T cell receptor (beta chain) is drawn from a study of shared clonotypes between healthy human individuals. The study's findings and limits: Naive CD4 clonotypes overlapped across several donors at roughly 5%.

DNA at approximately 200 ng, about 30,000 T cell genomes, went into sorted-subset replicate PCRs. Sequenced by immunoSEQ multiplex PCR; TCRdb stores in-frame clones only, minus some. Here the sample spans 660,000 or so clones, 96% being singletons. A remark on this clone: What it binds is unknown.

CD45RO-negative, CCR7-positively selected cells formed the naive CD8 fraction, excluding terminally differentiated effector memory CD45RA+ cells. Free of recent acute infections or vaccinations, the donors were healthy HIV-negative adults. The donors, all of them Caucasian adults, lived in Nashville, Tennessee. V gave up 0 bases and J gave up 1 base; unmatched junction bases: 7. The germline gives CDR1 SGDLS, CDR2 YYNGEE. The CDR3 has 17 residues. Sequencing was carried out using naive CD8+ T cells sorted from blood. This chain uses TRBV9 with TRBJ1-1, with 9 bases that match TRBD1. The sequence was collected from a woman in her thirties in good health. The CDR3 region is CASSVEGTGWANTEAFF. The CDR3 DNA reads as TGTGCCAGCAGCGTAGAAGGGACAGGGTGGGCGAACACTGAAGCTTTCTTT. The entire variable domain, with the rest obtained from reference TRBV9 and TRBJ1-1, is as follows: DSGVTQTPKHLITATGQRVTLRCSPRSGDLSVYWYQQSLDQGLQFLIQYYNGEERAKGNILERFSAQQFPDLHSELNLSSLELGDSALYFCASSVEGTGWANTEAFFGQGTRLTVV.